The present entry profiles one T cell receptor beta chain with its context. The antigen is not known. One end of the junction fails to match germline, which may point to a read error. This CDR3 contains 15 residues. Germline CDR1 and CDR2: SSHAT and FNYEAQ (reference sequence). The sample originates from a study of response to subunit inactivated influenza vaccine. Study conclusions and caveats: It was the authors' suggestion that each seasonal influenza vaccination recruits few new T cells.

TCRdb passed the RT-PCR reads through MiXCR, listing each CDR3 protein once. The data contain about 520,000 distinct CDR3 sequences, 6.5% to 8% of them singletons. This sequence joins TRBV7-7 and TRBJ2-1; the match to TRBD1 covers 7 bases. Sequenced material: PBMCs from blood, taken approximately 25 months after vaccination. The clonotype comes from a man between 50 and 69 years old who received an inactivated influenza vaccine. The CDR3 DNA reads as TGTGCTAGCAGCTTAGAGGGGGCAGCGGTCAATGAGCAGTTCTTC. Translating it yields CASSLEGAAVNEQFF. Full variable domain (rest looked up from reference TRBV7-7 and TRBJ2-1): GAGVSQSPRYKVTKRGQDVTLRCDPISSHATLYWYQQALGQGPEFLTYFNYEAQPDKSGLPSDRFSAERPEGSISTLTIQRTEQRDSAMYRCASSLEGAAVNEQFFGPGTRLTVL.